This T cell receptor beta chain stems from a study of cytomegalovirus exposure and HLA in healthy donors. Trimming pared 3 bases from V and 0 bases from J, leaving 19 bases between. Germline V gene sequence: CDR1 PRHDT, CDR2 FYEKMQ (reference sequence). This CDR3 has 18 amino acids. Primers for the PCR totalled 60 Vbeta and 13 Jbeta. Produced via immunoSEQ multiplex PCR; TCRdb's table is partial and in-frame only. The profile shows 100,000 or so clones, just over 75% of them singletons. With regard to this clone: Its antigen is still unknown.

Notes on the study in general: In a later analysis, TCR beta V- and J-gene trimming was associated with a missense DCLRE1C variant. Segments of the TCR beta V type were, in most cases, productive about 87% or about 30% of the time in an earlier analysis. Analyses of presence and absence presupposed an approximately uniform sequencing depth across donors.

The sequence was obtained from a man aged 35-49 years in good health and CMV-seropositive. This sequence joins TRBV13 and TRBJ2-3; TRBD2 is a possible D gene (7 bases). Specimen: PBMCs. CDR3 sequence: CASSFWGGAGISTDTQYF. The CDR3 bases are TGTGCCAGCAGCTTCTGGGGGGGGGCGGGTATCAGCACAGATACGCAGTATTTT.